The 20 T cell receptor beta chains below come from one sample, sequenced in a study of blood T cell repertoires in COVID-19. Profiling relied on immunoSEQ multiplex PCR, and the TCRdb table lists in-frame clones only, not all of them. The sample records about 160,000 clones, approximately 91% being singletons. Sequences were obtained from peripheral blood. The receptors were gathered from a man aged 18 to 29 with acute or convalescent COVID-19.

The J gene is TRBJ2-1, the V gene TRBV24-1, with 11 bases aligning to TRBD1. Germline loops: CDR1 KGHDR, CDR2 SFDVKD. The CDR3 length is 17 residues. After removal of 1 base from V and 2 bases from J, the junction contained 3 bases not matched to a gene. Written as DNA, the CDR3 is TGTGCCACCAGTGATTTAGGGGGACAGGGGGCCTACAATGAGCAGTTCTTC. It translates to CATSDLGGQGAYNEQFF.

The gene calls are TRBV6-6 and TRBJ1-2; maybe TRBD1 (6 bases). The ends were cut back, 11 bases at V and 8 bases at J, with 21 bases in the middle. The CDR3 totals 13 residues. Germline V gives CDR1 MNHNY, CDR2 SVGAGI (reference sequence). CDR3: CAGSGGGARGYTF. The DNA for the CDR3 is TGTGCCGGAAGCGGCGGGGGGGCGAGGGGCTACACCTTC.

This sequence joins TRBV11-2 and TRBJ2-7; tentative D call: TRBD1 (5 bases). Looked up from germline, CDR1 is SGHAT and CDR2 is FQNNGV. This CDR3 has 19 amino acids. Deletions cut 3 bases from V and 2 bases from J, with 26 bases between. CDR3 loop: CASSFQGDGTDHYPYEQYF. The CDR3 DNA reads as TGTGCCAGCAGCTTTCAGGGCGACGGTACAGACCACTATCCCTACGAGCAGTACTTC.

The V gene is TRBV6-2 or TRBV6-3, the J gene TRBJ1-5, with 8 positions matching TRBD1. Germline V gene data show CDR1 as MNHEY and CDR2 as SVGEGT. V was clipped by 1 base and J by 7 bases; unmatched bases: 3. CDR3 length: 14 amino acids. The CDR3 DNA reads TGTGCCAGCAGTTACTTGACAGGGGACCAGCCCCAGCATTTT. Its protein is CASSYLTGDQPQHF.

J is TRBJ1-1 and V is TRBV5-1, with TRBD1 matching over 8 bases. The length of the CDR3 is 16 residues. Per germline, CDR1 SGHRS and CDR2 YFSETQ. Trimming removed 3 bases from V and 0 bases from J; junction bases left unmatched: 7. CDR3 in amino acids: CASSYRTGPMNTEAFF. In DNA, the CDR3 is TGCGCCAGCAGCTATCGGACAGGGCCCATGAACACTGAAGCTTTCTTT.

The chain combines TRBV7-9 with TRBJ2-1, with a weak D call TRBD2 (6 bases). Germline-derived CDR1 and CDR2 are SEHNR and FQNEAQ (reference sequence). This CDR3 comprises 16 residues. The V gene lost 5 bases and the J gene lost 0 bases, with 14 bases spanning the gap. The CDR3 sequence is CASSPTSGSSYNEQFF. CDR3 nucleotides: TGTGCCAGCAGCCCGACTAGTGGGAGCTCCTACAATGAGCAGTTCTTC.

The table lists this clone with a count of one. The genes are TRBV6-1 and TRBJ2-7, with D tentatively TRBD1 (8 bases). V shed 3 bases and J shed 3 bases, with 12 bases lying between them. Germline V gives CDR1 MNHNS, CDR2 SASEGT. This CDR3 has 14 amino acids. CDR3 sequence reads: CASSENRGGYEQYF. CDR3 nucleotide sequence: TGTGCCAGCAGTGAGAACAGGGGGGGCTACGAGCAGTACTTC.

CDR3 sequence reads: CASSVRGKAEAFF. CDR3 sequence (DNA): TGTGCCAGCAGCGTAAGGGGGAAGGCTGAAGCTTTCTTT. V usage is TRBV9 and J usage is TRBJ1-1; tentatively, D is TRBD1 (6 bases). V gave up 1 base and J gave up 6 bases, with 10 bases separating them. The length of the CDR3 is 13 residues. Looked up from germline, CDR1 is SGDLS and CDR2 is YYNGEE.

The gene calls are TRBV19 and TRBJ2-3; TRBD2 agrees at 8 bases. CDR1 is LNHDA, CDR2 SQIVND, per germline (reference sequence). The CDR3 runs to 14 residues. V lost 5 bases and J lost 3; bases outside the gene matches: 4. In nucleotides, the CDR3 is TGTGCCAGTAGTGAAGCGGGAGATACAGATACGCAGTATTTT. Its protein is CASSEAGDTDTQYF.

This clone was observed a handful of times. The chain combines TRBV7-2 with TRBJ1-4, with D possibly TRBD1 on 6 matching bases. The CDR3 extends over 13 amino acids. The V end was cut by 2 bases, the J end by 8 bases, with 9 bases between. Per the germline V gene, CDR1 is SGHTA and CDR2 is FQGNSA. The CDR3 sequence is CASSLFGTEKLFF. CDR3 nucleotide sequence: TGTGCCAGCAGCTTATTTGGGACAGAAAAACTGTTTTTT.

This sequence joins TRBV5-6 and TRBJ1-2; 9 bases align to TRBD1. The CDR3 length is 15 residues. Germline V gene lookup returns CDR1 SGHDT and CDR2 YYEEEE. With V trimmed by 2 bases and J by 7 bases, 9 bases remained unmatched. The CDR3 region is CASSFPGQGLSGYTF. CDR3 nucleotides: TGTGCCAGCAGCTTTCCCGGACAGGGGTTGAGTGGCTACACCTTC. The variable domain in full, completed from reference TRBV5-6 and TRBJ1-2, reads DAGVTQSPTHLIKTRGQQVTLRCSPKSGHDTVSWYQQALGQGPQFIFQYYEEEERQRGNFPDRFSGHQFPNYSSELNVNALLLGDSALYLCASSFPGQGLSGYTFGSGTRLTVV.

The chain combines TRBV19 with TRBJ2-1; 11 bases map to TRBD2. CDR3 length equals 16 residues. V shed 5 bases, J shed 4 bases, and the junction held 7 bases outside the gene matches. CDR1 and CDR2 from the germline V gene are LNHDA and SQIVND (reference sequence). The CDR3 DNA sequence: TGTGCCAGTAGTTCCCGTAGCGGGAGGGATTACAATGAGCAGTTCTTC. This gives the protein CASSSRSGRDYNEQFF.

A single count supports this clone. The V gene is TRBV5-1, the J gene TRBJ2-7, with a possible D match to TRBD1 (5 bases). Germline V lookup: CDR1 SGHRS, CDR2 YFSETQ. This CDR3 region has 12 residues. V shed 0 bases and J shed 7 bases, with 8 bases lying between them. As DNA, the CDR3 is TGCGCCAGCAGCTTGGATGGACAAGAGCAGTACTTC. It specifies CASSLDGQEQYF.

On this clone itself: An end of the junction differs from the germline gene, which may be a read error. The rearrangement links TRBV7-2 to TRBJ2-1; 9 nucleotides line up with TRBD2. CDR1 is SGHTA, CDR2 FQGNSA, per germline. CDR3 length: 14 residues. The DNA of the CDR3 is TGTGCCAGCACCTTAGGGGGACTAGCCCATGAGCAGTTCTTC. Translation gives CASTLGGLAHEQFF.

This chain uses TRBV5-1 with TRBJ1-3; tentatively, D is TRBD1 (6 bases). The germline gives CDR1 SGHRS, CDR2 YFSETQ. V lost 0 bases and J lost 4, with 11 bases in between. The CDR3 is made up of 15 amino acids. The CDR3 sequence: CASSLVAGEGNTIYF. The CDR3 DNA sequence: TGCGCCAGCAGCTTGGTGGCAGGGGAAGGAAACACCATATATTTT.

The chain is built from TRBV9 and TRBJ2-2; D not certain. Trimming took off 0 bases at V and 7 bases at J, with 10 bases between the two ends. This CDR3 region has 14 residues. In germline, CDR1 is SGDLS, CDR2 YYNGEE. The CDR3 DNA reads as TGTGCCAGCAGCGTAGGAAACTATAACGGGGAGCTGTTTTTT. Translation gives CASSVGNYNGELFF. The variable domain in full, completed from reference TRBV9 and TRBJ2-2, reads DSGVTQTPKHLITATGQRVTLRCSPRSGDLSVYWYQQSLDQGLQFLIQYYNGEERAKGNILERFSAQQFPDLHSELNLSSLELGDSALYFCASSVGNYNGELFFGEGSRLTVL.

As for this clone: Being one base from a much bigger clone, this may be a read error. This rearrangement joins TRBV27 to TRBJ1-1, with D unclear. V was shortened by 2 bases and J by 4 bases, with 8 bases between the two germline ends. The germline V gene encodes CDR1 MNHEY and CDR2 SMNVEV (reference sequence). The CDR3 extends over 13 amino acids. The chain's CDR3 is CASSLVEGTEAFF. For the CDR3, the DNA is TGTGCCAGCAGTTTAGTGGAGGGCACTGAAGCTTTCTTT.

The rearrangement joins TRBV2 to TRBJ1-4, with 10 nucleotides matching TRBD1. Looked up from germline, CDR1 is SNHLY and CDR2 is FYNNEI. Trimming at V came to 2 bases and at J to 6 bases, leaving 6 bases not matched to a gene. The CDR3 covers 16 residues. For the CDR3, the DNA is TGTGCCAGCAGTGAAAGGACAGGGGGACTTGATGAAAAACTGTTTTTT. Translation gives CASSERTGGLDEKLFF.

This chain links TRBV11-2 with TRBJ1-3; the D is unclear. Trimming took 1 base from V and 0 from J, leaving 16 bases between them. This CDR3 contains 18 residues. The germline V gene encodes CDR1 SGHAT and CDR2 FQNNGV. In DNA, the CDR3 is TGTGCCAGCAGCTTAGGGGTCTCCCCGGGAAACTCTGGAAACACCATATATTTT. Translating it yields CASSLGVSPGNSGNTIYF.

This clone has a single count. The chain joins TRBV19 to TRBJ1-2; 7 bases are shared with TRBD1. This CDR3 region has 16 residues. Per germline, CDR1 LNHDA and CDR2 SQIVND (reference sequence). V lost 9 bases to trimming and J lost 5 bases; unmatched junction nucleotides: 18. The CDR3 loop reads CASRRSNRGQPYGYTF. In DNA form, the CDR3 reads TGTGCCAGCCGACGATCGAATAGGGGACAGCCGTATGGCTACACCTTC.